What follows describes a single T cell receptor beta chain. This receptor's antigen is unknown. Within one base of it there is no much larger clone, and no base qualities were kept. The CDR3 spans 15 residues, from the cysteine through the phenylalanine. The only DNA kept is the CDR3, 45 bases in frame from the first base. CDR1 GTSNPN and CDR2 SVGIG were looked up in the germline V gene (reference sequence). The germline V and J ends show losses of 5 bases and 4 bases respectively, and no gene match explains 9 bases of the junction. The axillary draining lymph nodes of breast cancer patients were the source of the lymph node samples. Instrument on record: Illumina HiSeq 2000. TCR beta chain libraries were generated by multiplex PCR amplification. High-throughput sequencing was used to analyze the amplified TCR beta chain products. TCRdb reprocessed the public reads (quality trimming at Q25 with fastp, clone calling with MiXCR) and kept in-frame beta chains. CDR3 protein sequences are deduplicated, and each keeps its most common genes and DNA. The table for this sample lists around 170,000 distinct CDR3 sequences; approximately 33% of them were counted only once. The ten largest clones capture around 4.5% of the sample.

This sample was taken from a study of breast tumors, draining lymph nodes, adjacent tissues (TCRdb year 2016). About the full investigation: In breast cancer patients, the study compared the TCR beta repertoires of tumor, adjacent nontumor tissue and axillary lymph nodes. The study aimed to assess the relationships and possible T-cell exchange between tumor, surrounding tissue and draining lymph node repertoires in human breast cancer.

General study outcomes and caveats: The study presented the conclusion that tumor T cells originate in lymph nodes as consistent with a hypothesis, not as something directly demonstrated. The data were considered consistent with the idea that most tumor T cells come from the lymph node and then expand in tumor tissue. In luminal-like breast cancer, tumor and nontumor tissue repertoires resembled each other significantly more than in basal-like breast cancer. Tumor T-cell repertoires showed less diversity than lymph node repertoires and more diversity than nontumor tissue repertoires, and tumor T-cell repertoires showed preferential V and J gene usage.

The receptor was derived from a female donor with breast cancer. Some clones in this sample may be carry-over from other donors' samples. The rearranged chain carries TRBV30 and TRBJ2-1; the junction holds 9 bases that match TRBD1. Specimen: axillary lymph node tissue. At the DNA level, the sequence is TGTGCCTGGGCCTCCGGGACAGGGAGTTACAATGAGCAGTTCTTC. Protein translation: CAWASGTGSYNEQFF.